This T cell receptor (beta chain) derives from a study of T cell repertoires in cytomegalovirus infection. Overall study results and limits: The ex vivo response was dominated by HLA-C-restricted CMV-specific TCR beta clonotypes.

In germline, CDR1 is MNHNS, CDR2 SASEGT. The V end lost 2 bases, the J end lost 3 bases, and 14 bases lay between the germline ends. CDR3 length: 16 amino acids. This clonotype came up many times. Its antigen remains unknown. From the reads, TCRdb called clonotypes with MiXCR, one entry per CDR3 protein. The sample carries approximately 1,000,000 distinct CDR3 sequences, roughly 30% recorded once. Sequencing used cultured CD8+ T cells from PBMCs, obtained from culture after CMV antigen stimulation. The chain recombines TRBV6-1 with TRBJ2-1; D is perhaps TRBD2 (6 bases). This receptor was obtained from a human donor in good health (CMV status not recorded). Some clones in this sample may be carry-over from other donors' samples. This chain's CDR3 is CASSEFGGVSYNEQFF. The CDR3, as DNA: TGTGCCAGCAGTGAATTCGGCGGGGTCAGCTACAATGAGCAGTTCTTC.